This TCR beta chain was sequenced in a study of T-cell reconstitution after alpha-beta-depleted transplantation in children. General observations from the study: Some patients' high day-60 TCRbeta diversity was attributed to recipient cells surviving conditioning. Expanded graft clones numbering several hundred reportedly gave rise to alpha-beta T cells about two months after transplant. When one year had passed after transplant, most T-cell counts and diversity came from newly produced T cells.

Unique molecular identifiers were built into the TCRbeta library. TCRdb reanalysed the PCR reads using MiXCR and keeps one entry per CDR3 protein. The table lists 330,000 or so distinct CDR3 sequences, around 9.1% of them singletons. Comments on this clonotype: Its matching antigen is unknown.

The TCR originated in a boy less than two years old with acute myeloid leukemia, due to receive a stem cell transplant. The sample in question was PBMCs, obtained before TCRalphabeta/CD19-depleted stem cell transplant.

CDR3 sequence reads: CSATPTREKLFF. The CDR3 DNA is TGCAGTGCTACACCCACCAGGGAAAAACTGTTTTTT. The chain links TRBV20-1 to TRBJ1-4; D call uncertain. This CDR3 region has 12 residues. The V and J ends lost 4 bases and 8 bases respectively, with 11 bases between them. Germline assignment: CDR1 DFQATT and CDR2 SNEGSKA (reference sequence).